One and the same sample provided the 5 T cell receptor beta chains below, sequenced in a study of cytomegalovirus exposure and HLA in healthy donors. The PCR employed 60 Vbeta primers together with 13 Jbeta primers. Method: immunoSEQ multiplex PCR; TCRdb's copy keeps in-frame clones and lacks some. The data contain about 100,000 clones, 63% of them seen just once; the ten biggest clones take up approximately 4.3%. The sequencing input was PBMCs. Receptors originate from a human donor in good health.

This chain joins TRBV5-4 and TRBJ2-7; TRBD2 might be the D (5 bases). Per the germline V gene, CDR1 is SGHNT and CDR2 is YYREEE (reference sequence). The V end lost 4 bases, the J end lost 3 bases, and 14 bases lay between the germline ends. CDR3 length: 14 residues. This CDR3 reads CASSPDFSNYEQYF. The CDR3 DNA is TGTGCCAGCAGCCCGGACTTTTCCAACTACGAGCAGTACTTC.

The V call is TRBV7-9, the J call TRBJ2-7, with 7 nucleotides matching TRBD1. J lost 5 bases, V lost 1 base, and 2 bases had no gene match. CDR1 SEHNR and CDR2 FQNEAQ come from the germline V gene (reference sequence). The length of the CDR3 is 13 residues. CDR3 DNA sequence: TGTGCCAGCAGCTTAGGACAGGGCCACGAGCAGTACTTC. This gives the protein CASSLGQGHEQYF.

The rearrangement links TRBV18 to TRBJ1-5; no firm D call. V lost 3 bases and J lost 4, with 13 bases in between. The germline CDR1 and CDR2 sequences are KGHSH and LQKENI. CDR3 length: 15 residues. CDR3 nucleotide sequence: TGTGCCAGCTCACCCAACGGGGTAAGAAATCAGCCCCAGCATTTT. Its protein is CASSPNGVRNQPQHF.

Only a few counts were recorded for this clone. The chain has TRBV30 and TRBJ1-2, with D possibly matching TRBD1 (6 bases). CDR1 is GTSNPN and CDR2 is SVGIG in the germline V gene (reference sequence). The V end was cut by 5 bases, the J end by 8 bases, with 15 bases between. This CDR3 has 12 amino acids. The CDR3 nucleotides read TGTGCCTGGCGCGGGGGCCGGTTGGGCTACACCTTC. Translating gives CAWRGGRLGYTF.

V and J are TRBV5-8 and TRBJ1-1; tentatively, D is TRBD1 (5 bases). Germline V gives CDR1 SGHTS, CDR2 YDEGEE. V lost 1 base to trimming and J lost 7 bases, with 14 bases between them. The CDR3 runs 14 residues. The CDR3 nucleotides read TGTGCCAGCAGCTTGCTTTTCGGGGGAAGTGAAGCTTTCTTT. Translated, it gives CASSLLFGGSEAFF.